The sequence of this T cell receptor beta chain was determined in a study of T cells in Graves' hyperthyroidism and ophthalmopathy. TCR beta CDR3 regions were amplified from RNA transcripts. Carried out on the TCR CDR3, a first-round RT-PCR used the HTBI primer set. Each CDR3 protein gets one entry after TCRdb re-called the multiplex PCR reads with MiXCR. Among 600,000 or so distinct CDR3 sequences listed, approximately 15% were seen once. The sequenced material came from blood. The clonotype was recovered from a woman aged 18 to 35 with Graves' ophthalmopathy.

CDR3 loop: CASSLGGGQRTDTQYF. As DNA, the CDR3 is TGTGCCAGCAGCTTAGGCGGGGGACAGCGCACAGATACGCAGTATTTT. The V and J genes are TRBV7-6 and TRBJ2-3; D may be TRBD1 or TRBD2 (7 bases each). The germline V gene encodes CDR1 SGHVS and CDR2 FNYEAQ. Trimming took off 1 base at V and 1 base at J, with 12 bases between the two ends. This CDR3 region has 16 residues.